One and the same sample provided the 28 T cell receptor beta chains below, sequenced in a study of shared clonotypes between healthy human individuals. Here immunoSEQ multiplex PCR was the method, and the copy in TCRdb shows in-frame clones only, minus some. The table includes a few million clones, just over 90% detected once. The sequenced sample consisted of naive CD4+ T cells sorted from blood. Subset meaning: CD45RA+ positively selected. These receptors all stem from a man younger than 30 in good health.

Details on this clone: At the DNA level, this CDR3 is encoded by other sequences in the same sample as well. The rearrangement joins TRBV14 to TRBJ1-1, with D hard to call. The CDR3 loop spans 13 amino acids. V gave up 1 base and J gave up 1 base, with 4 bases separating them. The germline CDR1 and CDR2 sequences are SGHDN and FVKESK. CDR3 nucleotides: TGTGCCAGCAGCCAAGGTCGGAACACTGAAGCTTTCTTT. Protein: CASSQGRNTEAFF.

This clone was detected only a few times. The chain links TRBV30 to TRBJ1-5; TRBD1 agrees at 7 bases. There are 13 residues in the CDR3. The V gene end was trimmed by 5 bases and the J gene end by 4 bases; junction bases not matched to a gene: 5. Germline-derived CDR1 and CDR2 are GTSNPN and SVGIG (reference sequence). The CDR3 DNA is TGTGCCTGGGAGACAGGGCTAAATCAGCCCCAGCATTTT. Encoded protein: CAWETGLNQPQHF.

The table lists this clone with a count of one. The V and J genes are TRBV15 and TRBJ2-7; the D is unclear. Trimming shortened V by 2 bases and J by 3 bases, and 8 bases separated the two germline ends. The CDR3 is made up of 13 amino acids. Germline CDR1 LNHNV, CDR2 YYDKDF (reference sequence). CDR3 DNA sequence: TGTGCCACCAGCAGAACGATCAACTACGAGCAGTACTTC. It codes for CATSRTINYEQYF.

This clone has just a few counts. The chain is built from TRBV25-1 and TRBJ1-1; the match to TRBD1 covers 8 bases. V lost 6 bases, J lost 6 bases, and 3 bases stayed unmatched. CDR3 length: 12 amino acids. Germline CDR1 MGHDK, CDR2 SYGVNS. CDR3 loop: CASRGTGPEAFF. In DNA form, the CDR3 reads TGTGCCAGCAGGGGGACAGGTCCTGAAGCTTTCTTT.

The chain uses TRBV9 and TRBJ2-5; D gene ambiguous. The ends were cut back, 4 bases at V and 5 bases at J, with 9 bases in the middle. Germline CDR1 and CDR2: SGDLS and YYNGEE. This CDR3 has 12 amino acids. CDR3 sequence: CASSRVGETQYF. CDR3 sequence (DNA): TGTGCCAGCAGCAGAGTCGGGGAGACCCAGTACTTC.

The genes are TRBV6-1 and TRBJ1-5; possible D gene TRBD1, 6 bases. Germline CDR1 and CDR2: MNHNS and SASEGT. The CDR3 is 14 residues long. V lost 7 bases to trimming and J lost 0 bases, with 10 bases between them. CDR3 in amino acids: CASTRDNSNQPQHF. As DNA, the CDR3 is TGTGCCAGCACTCGGGACAATAGCAATCAGCCCCAGCATTTT.

The rearrangement uses TRBV5-4 and TRBJ2-7; TRBD2 agrees at 7 bases. V shed 1 base and J 0 bases; nucleotides not matched to a gene: 7. The germline gives CDR1 SGHNT, CDR2 YYREEE (reference sequence). This CDR3 has 16 residues. CDR3 sequence reads: CASSLWGGGSSYEQYF. The CDR3 nucleotides are TGTGCCAGCAGCTTGTGGGGCGGGGGAAGCTCCTACGAGCAGTACTTC.

The chain joins TRBV5-1 to TRBJ1-4; no definite D call. The V end lost 0 bases, the J end lost 2 bases, and 8 bases lay between the germline ends. The CDR3 is 15 residues long. From germline, CDR1 is SGHRS and CDR2 YFSETQ. CDR3 DNA: TGCGCCAGCAGCTTGGGACCGCTTACTAATGAAAAACTGTTTTTT. As protein: CASSLGPLTNEKLFF.

The chain couples TRBV19 to TRBJ1-2; 7 bases are shared with TRBD1. Germline trimming cut 5 bases from V and 8 bases from J; bases unmatched to any gene: 14. Germline V gene sequence: CDR1 LNHDA, CDR2 SQIVND (reference sequence). This CDR3 spans 15 amino acids. The CDR3 nucleotides are TGTGCCAGTAGTCCTAGGACAGGAAAGGTCGAGGGCTACACCTTC. Protein product: CASSPRTGKVEGYTF.

The rearrangement links TRBV19 to TRBJ1-5; D perhaps matches TRBD1 (5 bases). The CDR3 extends over 12 amino acids. V was trimmed by 7 bases and J by 7 bases, leaving 11 bases between them. Looked up from germline, CDR1 is LNHDA and CDR2 is SQIVND (reference sequence). CDR3 bases: TGTGCCAGTAACTGGGGGGAACAGCCCCAGCATTTT. Amino acids: CASNWGEQPQHF.

The rearrangement joins TRBV5-1 to TRBJ1-6, with 7 bases matching TRBD1. From germline, CDR1 is SGHRS and CDR2 YFSETQ. The CDR3 runs 15 residues. The V and J ends lost 2 bases and 10 bases, in that order; junction bases with no gene match: 9. CDR3 region: CASSLSTGVGSPLHF. The CDR3 DNA sequence: TGCGCCAGCAGCTTATCTACAGGGGTCGGGTCACCCCTCCACTTT.

The rearrangement links TRBV10-1 to TRBJ1-1; TRBD1 might be the D (5 bases). Trimming took off 6 bases at V and 3 bases at J, with 8 bases between the two ends. Germline V gives CDR1 WNHNN, CDR2 SYGVQD (reference sequence). CDR3 length: 12 residues. CDR3 coding DNA: TGCGCCAGCAGCCAGGGTGACACTGAAGCTTTCTTT. Protein sequence: CASSQGDTEAFF.

The V gene is TRBV4-1, the J gene TRBJ2-1; a weak D match, TRBD2 (6 bases). The CDR3 spans 15 residues. Trimming took off 2 bases at V and 3 bases at J, with 11 bases between the two ends. CDR1 is MGHRA, CDR2 YSYEKL, per germline. CDR3 amino acids: CASSQPLTSYNEQFF. The CDR3 coding sequence is TGCGCCAGCAGCCAACCTCTGACTAGCTACAATGAGCAGTTCTTC.

This chain joins TRBV7-8 and TRBJ2-2; TRBD2 matches 8 bases. This CDR3 is 16 amino acids long. Germline V gene lookup returns CDR1 SGHVS and CDR2 FQNEAQ. The J segment lost 7 bases and the V segment lost 5 bases, leaving 12 bases of the junction unmatched. The CDR3 DNA is TGTGCCAGCAGCCTCGTTGGAGGGACTAGATACGGGGAGCTGTTTTTT. Protein sequence: CASSLVGGTRYGELFF. Full variable domain (missing parts from reference TRBV7-8 and TRBJ2-2): GAGVSQSPRYKVAKRGQDVALRCDPISGHVSLFWYQQALGQGPEFLTYFQNEAQLDKSGLPSDRFFAERPEGSVSTLKIQRTQQEDSAVYLCASSLVGGTRYGELFFGEGSRLTVL.

This clone was detected only once. V usage is TRBV20-1 and J usage is TRBJ2-7, with D perhaps assigned TRBD1 or TRBD2 (5 bases each). CDR1 DFQATT and CDR2 SNEGSKA come from the germline V gene (reference sequence). The CDR3 spans 10 residues. V shed 6 bases and J shed 6 bases, with 9 bases lying between them. The CDR3 DNA reads TGCAGTGCGAGGGGAGCCGAGCAGTACTTC. This codes for CSARGAEQYF.

The rearrangement joins TRBV5-1 to TRBJ1-5; D perhaps matches TRBD1 (6 bases). The V gene's germline CDR1 is SGHRS and CDR2 YFSETQ. Trimming cost V 0 bases and J 9 bases, with 10 bases left between them. The CDR3 is made up of 13 amino acids. The CDR3 reads CASSLEGGSPQHF. The DNA for the CDR3 is TGCGCCAGCAGCTTGGAAGGGGGTTCGCCCCAGCATTTT. Drawing the rest from reference TRBV5-1 and TRBJ1-5, the complete variable domain is KAGVTQTPRYLIKTRGQQVTLSCSPISGHRSVSWYQQTPGQGLQFLFEYFSETQRNKGNFPGRFSGRQFSNSRSEMNVSTLELGDSALYLCASSLEGGSPQHFGDGTRLSIL.

The chain carries TRBV11-2 and TRBJ2-3, with D hard to call. V was shortened by 2 bases and J by 2 bases, with 11 bases between the two germline ends. Germline V gene lookup returns CDR1 SGHAT and CDR2 FQNNGV. There are 15 residues in the CDR3. The CDR3, as DNA: TGTGCCAGCAGCTTAACTGGCGGTGTCACAGATACGCAGTATTTT. Amino acid sequence: CASSLTGGVTDTQYF.

This chain connects TRBV5-1 to TRBJ2-7, with D unresolved. From germline, CDR1 is SGHRS and CDR2 YFSETQ. CDR3 length: 13 amino acids. The V end was cut by 5 bases, the J end by 3 bases, with 12 bases between. CDR3 coding DNA: TGCGCCAGCAGTTCCGACGGGCTCTACGAGCAGTACTTC. It translates to CASSSDGLYEQYF. The whole variable domain, filled in from reference TRBV5-1 and TRBJ2-7, reads KAGVTQTPRYLIKTRGQQVTLSCSPISGHRSVSWYQQTPGQGLQFLFEYFSETQRNKGNFPGRFSGRQFSNSRSEMNVSTLELGDSALYLCASSSDGLYEQYFGPGTRLTVT.

This clone was seen a few times. The chain combines TRBV19 with TRBJ2-7, with D perhaps TRBD1 or TRBD2 (6 bases each). Trimming took 3 bases from V and 5 from J, leaving 11 bases between them. From germline, CDR1 is LNHDA and CDR2 SQIVND (reference sequence). This CDR3 region has 13 residues. As DNA, the CDR3 is TGTGCCAGTAGTATGGCTCGGGGGCACGAGCAGTACTTC. This codes for CASSMARGHEQYF.

The chain joins TRBV5-6 to TRBJ1-1; 7 bases fit TRBD1. With V trimmed by 2 bases and J by 2 bases, 6 bases remained unmatched. Germline-derived CDR1 and CDR2 are SGHDT and YYEEEE. This CDR3 has 15 residues. CDR3 sequence reads: CASSLGGTVNTEAFF. DNA of the CDR3: TGTGCCAGCAGCTTAGGGGGGACAGTTAACACTGAAGCTTTCTTT.

The rearrangement joins TRBV5-4 to TRBJ2-5, with TRBD2 identical over 14 bases. Germline V CDR1 and CDR2: SGHNT, YYREEE (reference sequence). This CDR3 spans 16 amino acids. Trimming cost V 0 bases and J 6 bases; bases outside gene matches: 4. The CDR3 sequence: CASSLGLAGGQQTQYF. CDR3 sequence (DNA): TGTGCCAGCAGCTTGGGACTAGCGGGGGGGCAACAGACCCAGTACTTC. Full variable domain (rest looked up from reference TRBV5-4 and TRBJ2-5): ETGVTQSPTHLIKTRGQQVTLRCSSQSGHNTVSWYQQALGQGPQFIFQYYREEENGRGNFPPRFSGLQFPNYSSELNVNALELDDSALYLCASSLGLAGGQQTQYFGPGTRLLVL.

CDR3 in DNA: TGTGCCAGCAGTCCCGACATTCAGTACTTC. Amino acid sequence: CASSPDIQYF. The chain couples TRBV27 to TRBJ2-4; D is unresolved. The CDR3 is 10 amino acids. With 5 bases removed from V and 8 bases from J, the gap between germline ends came to 4 bases. The germline gives CDR1 MNHEY, CDR2 SMNVEV (reference sequence).

The rearrangement uses TRBV18 and TRBJ1-1; D remains ambiguous. The CDR3 covers 13 residues. V gave up 6 bases and J gave up 5 bases, with 13 bases separating them. Germline V CDR1 and CDR2: KGHSH, LQKENI. The CDR3 is CASSRLGETEAFF. CDR3 coding DNA: TGTGCCAGCTCCCGATTGGGAGAGACTGAAGCTTTCTTT.

This chain links TRBV7-9 with TRBJ1-3, with D possibly being TRBD1 (6 bases). V lost 5 bases and J 4 bases, leaving 15 bases between the germline ends. Germline V gene data show CDR1 as SEHNR and CDR2 as FQNEAQ (reference sequence). The CDR3 is made up of 15 amino acids. The DNA of the CDR3 is TGTGCCAGCAGCATTAATACAGGGTTCGGAAACACCATATATTTT. Its protein product is CASSINTGFGNTIYF.

This chain connects TRBV27 to TRBJ2-1, with D tentatively TRBD2 (5 bases). Germline V gene sequence: CDR1 MNHEY, CDR2 SMNVEV (reference sequence). V was cut by 2 bases and J by 3 bases, with 8 bases left in between. The CDR3 is made up of 14 amino acids. This chain's CDR3 is CASSLQEDYNEQFF. CDR3 in DNA: TGTGCCAGCAGTTTACAGGAGGACTACAATGAGCAGTTCTTC.

The V and J genes are TRBV30 and TRBJ2-3, with a possible D match to TRBD1 (6 bases). The length of the CDR3 is 16 residues. CDR1 and CDR2 from the germline V gene are GTSNPN and SVGIG (reference sequence). V was pared by 0 bases and J by 2 bases, with 15 bases between. The CDR3 nucleotides read TGTGCCTGGAGTGTAGGGGCAGGGGCAACCACAGATACGCAGTATTTT. Amino acid sequence: CAWSVGAGATTDTQYF.

This chain links TRBV5-6 with TRBJ1-6; perhaps TRBD1 as D (5 bases). The CDR3 is 16 amino acids. The germline V gene encodes CDR1 SGHDT and CDR2 YYEEEE. Trimming shortened V by 5 bases and J by 2 bases, and 14 bases separated the two germline ends. The CDR3 sequence: CASSLNAGAYNSPLHF. DNA of the CDR3: TGTGCCAGCAGTCTTAACGCGGGGGCCTATAATTCACCCCTCCACTTT.

There are a few counts of this clone. The genes are TRBV6-5 and TRBJ1-5, with TRBD1 matching over 8 bases. The CDR3 runs 13 residues. With V trimmed by 6 bases and J by 7 bases, 5 bases remained unmatched. Germline CDR1 is MNHEY and CDR2 is SVGAGI. CDR3 in amino acids: CASRMTGEQPQHF. The CDR3 coding sequence is TGTGCCAGCAGAATGACAGGGGAGCAGCCCCAGCATTTT.